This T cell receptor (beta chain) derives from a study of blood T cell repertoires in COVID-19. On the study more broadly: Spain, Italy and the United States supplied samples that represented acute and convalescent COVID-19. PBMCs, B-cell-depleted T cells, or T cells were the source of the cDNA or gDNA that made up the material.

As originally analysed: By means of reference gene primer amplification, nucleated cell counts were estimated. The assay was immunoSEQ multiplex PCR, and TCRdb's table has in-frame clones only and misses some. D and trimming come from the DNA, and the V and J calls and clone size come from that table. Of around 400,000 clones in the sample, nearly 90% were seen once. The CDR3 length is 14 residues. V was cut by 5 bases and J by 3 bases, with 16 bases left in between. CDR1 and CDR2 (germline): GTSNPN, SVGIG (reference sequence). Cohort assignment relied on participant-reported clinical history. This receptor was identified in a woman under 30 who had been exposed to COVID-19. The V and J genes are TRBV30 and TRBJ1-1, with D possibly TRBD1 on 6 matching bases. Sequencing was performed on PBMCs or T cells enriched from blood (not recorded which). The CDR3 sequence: CAWALNRVYTEAFF. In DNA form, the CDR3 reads TGTGCCTGGGCCCTCAACAGGGTGTACACTGAAGCTTTCTTT.